This T cell receptor beta chain was sequenced in a study of blood T cells in healthy people across ages. Study outcomes and limitations: The unsorted PBMCs prevented any conclusive comparison of naive versus antigen-experienced cells.

Each sample yielded at least 6.5 million isolated PBMCs. Germline V gene lookup returns CDR1 MNHNY and CDR2 SVGAGI (reference sequence). The CDR3 is 13 residues long. Trimming left V 6 bases short and J 5 bases short, with 11 bases between. Through a sample-barcoded 5' primer and a J-beta primer mix, a second PCR was run for roughly 7 to 12 cycles. Each cDNA molecule received a tag from a template-switch adaptor that had 12 random nucleotides. Paired-end reads containing CDR3 totaled no fewer than 2.5 million for each sample. MiXCR was run by TCRdb on the 5' RACE reads, yielding one entry per CDR3 protein. The profile shows fewer than 800,000 distinct CDR3 sequences, around 21% of them singletons. This clonotype was found many times. Its antigen remains unidentified.

The rearrangement links TRBV6-6 to TRBJ1-5, with D unclear. This TCR was sampled from a man in his 70s in good health. The specimen was blood. In DNA, the CDR3 is TGTGCCAGCAGACCCGACTCGGATCAGCCCCAGCATTTT. It codes for CASRPDSDQPQHF.